A selection of T cell receptor beta chains follows, all from one sample in a study of cytomegalovirus exposure and HLA in healthy donors. The repertoire was sequenced with immunoSEQ multiplex PCR; TCRdb's copy has only in-frame clones and lacks some. The table has about 120,000 clones, around 81% seen once. Sequenced sample: PBMCs. The receptors come from a woman in her forties in good health and CMV-seronegative. Each CDR3 is given with its conserved first and last residue. A D gene is named only where the DNA matches it firmly. Clone size is shown for a subset of rows, as once, few, many or a class of expanded clone.

len | abundance | d_gene | j_gene | v_gene | CDR3aa | CDR3nt
16 | NA | TRBD2 | TRBJ2-7 | TRBV15 | CATSRSGLAGVDEQYF | TGTGCCACCAGCAGATCGGGACTAGCGGGAGTTGACGAGCAGTACTTC
16 | NA | NA | TRBJ2-1 | TRBV5-4 | CASSSQAGLSYNEQFF | TGTGCCAGCAGCTCCCAGGCGGGTCTCTCCTACAATGAGCAGTTCTTC
17 | once | TRBD1 | TRBJ1-2 | TRBV7-9 | CASSSKDRSGLNYGYTF | TGTGCCAGCAGCTCGAAGGACAGGAGCGGATTAAACTATGGCTACACCTTC
14 | NA | TRBD1 | TRBJ1-2 | TRBV19 | CASRGQGGKYGYTF | TGTGCCAGCCGGGGACAGGGGGGAAAATATGGCTACACCTTC
14 | NA | TRBD1 | TRBJ2-7 | TRBV18 | CASSLNRDRSEQYF | TGTGCCAGCTCACTTAACCGGGACAGGTCCGAGCAGTACTTC
14 | NA | TRBD2 | TRBJ2-1 | TRBV6-4 | CASSTSGGYNEQFF | TGTGCCAGCAGCACTAGCGGGGGCTACAATGAGCAGTTCTTC
14 | NA | NA | TRBJ1-2 | TRBV4-1 | CASSQVAVNYGYTF | TGCGCCAGCAGCCAAGTGGCAGTGAACTATGGCTACACCTTC
14 | NA | NA | TRBJ2-7 | TRBV10-3 | CAISEDTAVLEQYF | TGTGCCATCAGTGAAGACACGGCTGTTCTCGAGCAGTACTTC
11 | once | NA | TRBJ2-3 | TRBV6-5 | CASSNTDTQYF | TGTGCCAGTTCCAACACAGATACGCAGTATTTT
14 | NA | NA | TRBJ2-3 | TRBV5-1 | CASSSAAVGDTQYF | TGCGCCAGCAGCAGTGCAGCGGTCGGAGATACGCAGTATTTT
17 | NA | NA | TRBJ2-2 | TRBV28 | CASISPDRLEGPGELFF | TGTGCCAGCATTTCCCCTGACCGACTAGAGGGTCCCGGGGAGCTGTTTTTT
16 | NA | NA | TRBJ2-2 | TRBV21-1 | CASSMGQGEVTGELFF | TGTGCCAGCAGCATGGGCCAGGGCGAAGTTACCGGGGAGCTGTTTTTT
16 | NA | TRBD2 | TRBJ2-1 | TRBV19 | CASSISWSSGITEQFF | TGTGCCAGTAGTATCAGTTGGTCTAGCGGGATCACTGAGCAGTTCTTC
17 | NA | TRBD2 | TRBJ2-5 | TRBV7-9 | CASSLGGGRAGETTQYF | TGTGCCAGCAGCTTAGGGGGCGGGAGGGCCGGGGAGACGACCCAGTACTTC
17 | NA | NA | TRBJ1-2 | TRBV7-9 | CASSLGSGGASNYGYTF | TGTGCCAGCAGCTTAGGTAGTGGGGGGGCGTCGAACTATGGCTACACCTTC
11 | NA | NA | TRBJ2-3 | TRBV20-1 | CSATRADTQYF | TGCAGTGCGACCAGGGCGGATACGCAGTATTTT
15 | few | TRBD1 | TRBJ1-2 | TRBV11-2 | CASSNRGTGNYGYTF | TGTGCCAGCAGCAATCGAGGGACAGGGAATTATGGCTACACCTTC
15 | NA | TRBD2 | TRBJ2-5 | TRBV6-1 | CASSGAGGLQETQYF | TGTGCCAGCAGCGGAGCGGGGGGCCTCCAAGAGACCCAGTACTTC
15 | NA | TRBD2 | TRBJ2-7 | TRBV10-1 | CASSESASGGYEQYF | TGCGCCAGCAGTGAATCGGCTAGCGGGGGCTACGAGCAGTACTTC
19 | NA | TRBD1 | TRBJ2-6 | TRBV5-4 | CASSLDGTGFSSGANVLTF | TGTGCCAGCAGCTTGGACGGGACAGGGTTCAGCTCTGGGGCCAACGTCCTGACTTTC
14 | NA | TRBD1 | TRBJ1-6 | TRBV30 | CAWRGRGDSTPLHF | TGTGCCTGGAGGGGGCGTGGGGACAGCACACCCCTCCACTTT
13 | NA | NA | TRBJ2-7 | TRBV18 | CASSPGLQYEQYF | TGTGCCAGCTCACCGGGACTCCAATACGAGCAGTACTTC
13 | NA | NA | TRBJ2-5 | TRBV10-1 | CASSEDGGETQYF | TGCGCCAGCAGTGAGGACGGGGGAGAGACCCAGTACTTC
11 | NA | NA | TRBJ1-2 | TRBV19 | CASSLQGGYTF | TGTGCCAGTAGTTTACAGGGAGGCTACACCTTC
13 | NA | NA | TRBJ2-7 | TRBV6-5 | CASRGGGSYEQYF | TGTGCCAGCAGGGGTGGAGGTTCCTACGAGCAGTACTTC
16 | NA | TRBD1 | TRBJ2-3 | TRBV9 | CASSVGDRALADTQYF | TGTGCCAGCAGCGTAGGAGACAGGGCCCTTGCAGATACGCAGTATTTT
14 | NA | NA | TRBJ2-7 | TRBV7-9 | CASSLAGGTYEQYF | TGTGCCAGCAGCTTAGCTGGGGGGACCTACGAGCAGTACTTC
12 | NA | NA | TRBJ2-7 | TRBV18 | CASSLDSYEQYF | TGTGCCAGCTCACTAGACAGCTACGAGCAGTACTTC
15 | NA | NA | TRBJ2-5 | TRBV7-3 | CASSLDGRKQETQYF | TGTGCCAGCAGCTTAGACGGCAGGAAACAAGAGACCCAGTACTTC
12 | once | NA | TRBJ1-1 | TRBV14 | CASSRRGTEAFF | TGTGCCAGCAGCCGCAGAGGGACTGAAGCTTTCTTT
15 | NA | NA | TRBJ1-2 | TRBV5-1 | CASSYQAGGYFGYTF | TGCGCCAGCAGCTACCAAGCCGGCGGGTATTTTGGCTACACCTTC
16 | NA | TRBD2 | TRBJ2-3 | TRBV7-2 | CASSLELLAGTTTQYF | TGTGCCAGCAGCTTAGAGTTGCTAGCGGGAACTACGACGCAGTATTTT
13 | few | NA | TRBJ1-1 | TRBV6-5 | CASSYSIAEEAFF | TGTGCCAGCAGTTACTCTATAGCAGAAGAAGCTTTCTTT
14 | NA | TRBD1 | TRBJ1-1 | TRBV7-3 | CASSLQGRNTEAFF | TGTGCCAGCAGCCTACAGGGGCGGAACACTGAAGCTTTCTTT
15 | few | NA | TRBJ2-1 | TRBV10-3 | CAISESTFATNEQFF | TGTGCCATCAGTGAGTCGACTTTCGCAACTAATGAGCAGTTCTTC
14 | NA | NA | TRBJ1-2 | TRBV18 | CASSPPAVNYGYTF | TGTGCCAGCTCACCACCGGCGGTTAACTATGGCTACACCTTC
17 | NA | TRBD2 | TRBJ2-1 | TRBV11-1 | CASSGSGSGSSYNEQFF | TGTGCCAGCAGCGGGAGCGGGAGCGGGAGCTCCTACAATGAGCAGTTCTTC
15 | once | TRBD2 | TRBJ2-3 | TRBV7-9 | CASSFIAGGQDTQYF | TGTGCCAGCAGCTTTATAGCGGGGGGGCAAGATACGCAGTATTTT
15 | NA | TRBD1 | TRBJ1-2 | TRBV28 | CASSLSSTGGGGYTF | TGTGCCAGCAGTTTATCAAGTACAGGGGGCGGAGGCTACACCTTC
14 | NA | TRBD2 | TRBJ2-2 | TRBV5-4 | CASSPLAGPGELFF | TGTGCCAGCAGCCCTCTAGCGGGACCCGGGGAGCTGTTTTTT